This paragraph reports one TCR beta chain. The sample comes from a study of blood T cell repertoires in COVID-19. About the research overall: The samples span acute and convalescent COVID-19 from the United States, Italy and Spain.

TCRdb's copy holds only in-frame clones and misses some; the assay was immunoSEQ multiplex PCR. The sample yields a few hundred thousand clones, 87% seen once. V lost 5 bases, J lost 2 bases, and 7 bases lay in between. Per the germline V gene, CDR1 is SGHAT and CDR2 is FQDESV (reference sequence). The CDR3 runs to 13 residues. The receptor's source is a woman under 30 who had recovered from COVID-19. The chain joins TRBV11-1 to TRBJ2-1; possible D gene TRBD2, 5 bases. Source material: PBMCs or T cells enriched from blood (not recorded which). In DNA form, the CDR3 reads TGTGCCAGCAGCCCGGGGACCTACAATGAGCAGTTCTTC. Residues: CASSPGTYNEQFF.